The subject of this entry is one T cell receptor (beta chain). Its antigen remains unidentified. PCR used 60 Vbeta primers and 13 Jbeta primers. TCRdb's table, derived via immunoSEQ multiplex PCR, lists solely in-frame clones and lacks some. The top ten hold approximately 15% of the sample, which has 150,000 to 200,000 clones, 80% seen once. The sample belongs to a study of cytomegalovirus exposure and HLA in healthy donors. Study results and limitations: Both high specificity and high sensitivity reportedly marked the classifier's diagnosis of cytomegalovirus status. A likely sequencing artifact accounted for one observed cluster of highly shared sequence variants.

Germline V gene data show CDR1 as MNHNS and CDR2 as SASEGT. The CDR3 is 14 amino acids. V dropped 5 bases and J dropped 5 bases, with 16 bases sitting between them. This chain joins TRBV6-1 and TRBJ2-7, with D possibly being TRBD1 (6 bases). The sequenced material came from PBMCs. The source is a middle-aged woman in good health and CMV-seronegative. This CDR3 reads CASSHRARDNEQYF. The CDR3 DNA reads TGTGCCAGCAGTCACAGGGCAAGAGATAACGAGCAGTACTTC.